Below are 15 T cell receptor beta chains sequenced from a single sample in a study of early T cells in non-severe SARS-CoV-2 infection. Via MiXCR, TCRdb re-called the 5' RACE reads, giving one row per CDR3 protein. Seen here are some 73,000 distinct CDR3 sequences, approximately 12% observed once, and the top ten hold roughly 3.6%. Sample: whole blood. The receptor set was obtained from an adult who was a healthcare worker with PCR-confirmed SARS-CoV-2 infection or an uninfected control (not recorded which).

This clonotype was seen ten or more times. The chain recombines TRBV7-2 with TRBJ1-5; the D gene is possibly TRBD1 (6 bases). This CDR3 has 15 amino acids. The germline V gene encodes CDR1 SGHTA and CDR2 FQGNSA. V was clipped by 4 bases and J by 5 bases, with 15 bases between them. The CDR3 DNA reads TGTGCCAGCAGCTCCCTGGGGGGGGGCTATCAGCCCCAGCATTTT. Translation: CASSSLGGGYQPQHF.

This clonotype was found many times. V usage is TRBV15 and J usage is TRBJ2-5; 8 bases fit TRBD1. Trimming cost V 1 base and J 1 base; bases outside gene matches: 8. This CDR3 contains 17 residues. Germline V lookup: CDR1 LNHNV, CDR2 YYDKDF (reference sequence). CDR3 amino acids: CATSRGQGDRGQETQYF. The CDR3 bases are TGTGCCACCAGCAGAGGGCAGGGAGACAGGGGCCAAGAGACCCAGTACTTC.

This clonotype was seen a few times. The chain employs TRBV5-5 and TRBJ1-5, with D unclear. The CDR3 sequence is 13 residues long. CDR1 and CDR2 from the germline V gene are SGHKS and YYEKEE (reference sequence). V lost 0 bases and J 1 base, leaving 2 bases between the germline ends. CDR3 sequence (DNA): TGTGCCAGCAGCTTGGTGAGCAATCAGCCCCAGCATTTT. Translated: CASSLVSNQPQHF. Full variable domain (outside the CDR3, taken from reference TRBV5-5 and TRBJ1-5): DAGVTQSPTHLIKTRGQQVTLRCSPISGHKSVSWYQQVLGQGPQFIFQYYEKEERGRGNFPDRFSARQFPNYSSELNVNALLLGDSALYLCASSLVSNQPQHFGDGTRLSIL.

This clonotype was found many times. The chain joins TRBV11-2 to TRBJ2-3; 13 bases fit TRBD2. This CDR3 region has 16 residues. Germline V gives CDR1 SGHAT, CDR2 FQNNGV. The V segment lost 5 bases and the J segment 5 bases; nucleotides outside the gene matches: 7. The CDR3 reads CASSKLAGGPGDTQYF. CDR3 DNA sequence: TGTGCCAGCAGCAAACTAGCGGGAGGGCCCGGAGATACGCAGTATTTT.

This clonotype was recorded at least ten times. The rearrangement joins TRBV20-1 to TRBJ1-2, with TRBD1 matching over 12 bases. This CDR3 is built from 14 residues. Germline V gene sequence: CDR1 DFQATT, CDR2 SNEGSKA (reference sequence). Unmatched junction bases numbered 10, after V lost 6 bases and J lost 8 bases. CDR3 coding DNA: TGCAGTGCCCTGCCCCGGGACAGGGGGCCCGGCTACACCTTC. Its translation is CSALPRDRGPGYTF.

This clonotype has just a few counts. The chain is built from TRBV3-1 and TRBJ1-4; D is unresolved. The ends were cut back, 4 bases at V and 0 bases at J, with 9 bases in the middle. Germline loops: CDR1 LGHDT, CDR2 YNNKEL (reference sequence). The CDR3 has 15 amino acids. CDR3 in DNA: TGTGCCAGCAGCCCGACACTCACAACTAATGAAAAACTGTTTTTT. This codes for CASSPTLTTNEKLFF. Using reference TRBV3-1 and TRBJ1-4 for the parts outside the CDR3, the full variable domain is DTAVSQTPKYLVTQMGNDKSIKCEQNLGHDTMYWYKQDSKKFLKIMFSYNNKELIINETVPNRFSPKSPDKAHLNLHINSLELGDSAVYFCASSPTLTTNEKLFFGSGTQLSVL.

The chain recombines TRBV28 with TRBJ1-1; D is undetermined. The CDR3 is 12 amino acids. The V gene lost 3 bases and the J gene lost 5 bases, with 7 bases spanning the gap. Germline CDR1 MDHEN, CDR2 SYDVKM. The CDR3 region is CASSFEGTEAFF. In nucleotides, the CDR3 is TGTGCCAGCAGTTTTGAGGGTACTGAAGCTTTCTTT.

This clonotype was recorded at least ten times. The chain couples TRBV28 to TRBJ2-3, with 7 bases that match TRBD2. CDR3 length equals 17 residues. CDR1 and CDR2 from the germline V gene are MDHEN and SYDVKM. Trimming at V came to 7 bases and at J to 0 bases, leaving 13 bases not matched to a gene. The CDR3 sequence is CASIAGRAGASTDTQYF. CDR3 in DNA: TGTGCCAGCATTGCCGGTAGGGCGGGAGCTAGCACAGATACGCAGTATTTT.

In DNA form, the CDR3 reads TGTGCCTCCTCGGGGGATGGGGAGCAGTTCTTC. Translation gives CASSGDGEQFF. The gene calls are TRBV28 and TRBJ2-1; D possibly corresponds to TRBD2 (6 bases). V gave up 11 bases and J gave up 10 bases, with 15 bases separating them. The CDR3 totals 11 residues. Germline CDR1 is MDHEN and CDR2 is SYDVKM.

This clonotype was counted ten times or more. The V call is TRBV29-1, the J call TRBJ2-5, with TRBD1 matching 8 bases. CDR1 and CDR2 (germline): SQVTM, ANQGSEA. The CDR3 has 13 amino acids. J lost 3 bases, V lost 8 bases, and 8 bases had no gene match. The CDR3 spells CSTSGDRKETQYF. The CDR3 DNA is TGCAGCACCTCGGGGGACAGGAAAGAGACCCAGTACTTC.

In its sample, this clonotype was seen a few times. The J gene is TRBJ1-6, the V gene TRBV12-3 or TRBV12-4; 8 bases match TRBD1. Trimming at V came to 7 bases and at J to 7 bases, leaving 3 bases not matched to a gene. This CDR3 is 13 amino acids long. This chain's CDR3 is CASTGQGNSPLHF. CDR3 nucleotide sequence: TGTGCCAGCACCGGACAGGGCAATTCACCCCTCCACTTT.

The chain combines TRBV28 with TRBJ2-7; 12 bases agree with TRBD2. Germline trimming cut 6 bases from V and 5 bases from J; bases unmatched to any gene: 8. The CDR3 is made up of 15 amino acids. CDR1 and CDR2 (germline): MDHEN, SYDVKM. CDR3 nucleotide sequence: TGTGCCAGCAGCATGACTAGCGGGAGAGGCGACGAGCAGTACTTC. As protein: CASSMTSGRGDEQYF. The entire variable domain, with the rest obtained from reference TRBV28 and TRBJ2-7, is as follows: DVKVTQSSRYLVKRTGEKVFLECVQDMDHENMFWYRQDPGLGLRLIYFSYDVKMKEKGDIPEGYSVSREKKERFSLILESASTNQTSMYLCASSMTSGRGDEQYFGPGTRLTVT.

The chain joins TRBV5-4 to TRBJ2-5; possibly TRBD1 for D (5 bases). Trimming left V 4 bases short and J 5 bases short, with 12 bases between. Germline CDR1 and CDR2: SGHNT and YYREEE (reference sequence). The CDR3 is 13 amino acids. This chain's CDR3 is CASSGAPSETQYF. CDR3 DNA: TGTGCCAGCAGCGGGGCCCCATCCGAGACCCAGTACTTC.

Turning to this clonotype: Being one base from a much bigger clone, this may be a read error. This chain connects TRBV29-1 to TRBJ1-2, with 7 bases identical to TRBD1. After removal of 8 bases from V and 8 bases from J, the junction contained 8 bases not matched to a gene. CDR1 and CDR2 from the germline V gene are SQVTM and ANQGSEA. The CDR3 has 11 amino acids. The CDR3 DNA follows: TGCAGCCTCAGGGGGACGGAAGGCTACACCTTC. Its protein product is CSLRGTEGYTF.

As regards this clonotype: The conserved closing phenylalanine or tryptophan is absent in this CDR3, likely reflecting a read error. The chain is built from TRBV4-1 and TRBJ2-7; D ambiguous. The CDR3 has 16 amino acids. The germline V and J ends were trimmed by 1 base and 0 bases, with 13 bases remaining between them. In germline, CDR1 is MGHRA, CDR2 YSYEKL. CDR3: CASSQVVATSSYEQYL. The CDR3 region has the DNA TGCGCCAGCAGCCAAGTCGTGGCCACATCCTCCTACGAGCAGTACTTG.